This TCR beta chain was observed in a study of identical twins. Donors were all healthy Caucasians. This clonotype showed up many times. Its specificity is not known. General study points: Analyses of zero insertions could be partly confounded by invariant MAIT and iNKT cells. Models came in too low on out-of-frame TCR alpha sharing in monozygotic twins. Sequences that were beta out-of-frame showed weaker excess twin sharing.

Germline V gives CDR1 KGHSH, CDR2 LQKENI. Trimming removed 3 bases at V and 7 bases at J, with 15 bases between. The length of the CDR3 is 14 residues. TCRdb analysed the 5' RACE reads with MiXCR anew, one entry per CDR3 protein. The table includes around 960,000 distinct CDR3 sequences, roughly an eighth detected once. These data were also filed under a second study, of yellow fever vaccine responses in identical twins.

This receptor was identified in a woman aged 18-29 years in good health. The sample taken for sequencing was PBMCs. The chain is built from TRBV18 and TRBJ1-1, with D maybe TRBD1 (6 bases). The CDR3 is CASSPPGGADEAFF. DNA of the CDR3: TGTGCCAGCTCACCTCCGGGGGGGGCAGATGAAGCTTTCTTT.